This TCR beta chain was found in a study of cytomegalovirus exposure and HLA in healthy donors. About the study: Findings of an earlier analysis included some 120 million unique TCR beta sequences from 200 million or so T cells.

The sample holds a few counts of this clone. This CDR3 is 14 amino acids long. Germline V gene sequence: CDR1 SGHAT, CDR2 FQNNGV. V gave up 3 bases and J gave up 8 bases; unmatched junction bases: 1. PCR primers comprised 60 Vbeta and 13 Jbeta primers. The data were produced by immunoSEQ multiplex PCR, yet TCRdb's version contains in-frame clones alone and is incomplete. Of 180,000 or so clones listed, around 80% are singletons. The receptor was isolated from a woman aged 40 to 50 in good health and CMV-seropositive. Sequenced material: PBMCs. The genes are TRBV11-2 and TRBJ1-4, with TRBD1 identical over 12 bases. The CDR3 DNA is TGTGCCAGCAGCTTTGGGACAGGGGGCGAAAAACTGTTTTTT. It is translated as CASSFGTGGEKLFF.